The sample holds many counts of the clone carrying this T cell receptor beta chain. Its antigen is as yet unknown. PCR was performed a second time for roughly 7 to 12 cycles using a sample-barcoded 5' primer and a J-beta primer mix. MiXCR was run by TCRdb on the 5' RACE reads, yielding one entry per CDR3 protein. Here the sample spans about 780,000 distinct CDR3 sequences, 20% to 30% being singletons. The record originates from a study of blood T cells in healthy people across ages. Regarding the study as a whole: What prevented conclusive comparison of naive and antigen-experienced cells was that PBMCs were unsorted. Lack of knowledge of donor CMV status possibly confounded expanded clonotype changes.

V was pared by 4 bases and J by 4 bases, with 8 bases between. The CDR3 is 13 amino acids. Germline loops: CDR1 LGHDT, CDR2 YNNKEL (reference sequence). The data were also submitted as part of a second study, on T cells of mothers and their children. This second study notes: Per 15 ul, 1.5 ug of RNA was used, with all extracted RNA going into cDNA synthesis. Slightly higher overlap, not significant, was seen in related mother-child pairs than in unrelated pairs.

This receptor was obtained from a boy younger than 18 in good health. This chain joins TRBV3-1 and TRBJ1-5, with D unclear. Material for sequencing was blood. CDR3 nucleotide sequence: TGTGCCAGCAGCCCGGACGGAAATCAGCCCCAGCATTTT. Its translation: CASSPDGNQPQHF. Based on the CDR3 plus reference TRBV3-1 and TRBJ1-5, the full variable domain is DTAVSQTPKYLVTQMGNDKSIKCEQNLGHDTMYWYKQDSKKFLKIMFSYNNKELIINETVPNRFSPKSPDKAHLNLHINSLELGDSAVYFCASSPDGNQPQHFGDGTRLSIL.